This entry is about one T cell receptor (beta chain). No antigen is known for it. This record comes from a study of CD8 T cells in ankylosing spondylitis. Quantitative 5'-RACE was performed with molecular barcodes, and it yielded the TCR beta libraries. One entry per CDR3 protein, called by TCRdb with MiXCR from the 5' RACE reads. The sample lists some 700,000 distinct CDR3 sequences; under 20% were seen once. Germline CDR1 and CDR2: KGHSH and LQKENI. The V and J ends lost 6 bases and 5 bases respectively, with 15 bases between them. The CDR3 extends over 14 amino acids. Study-wide findings and caveats: A motif of eight or nine highly homologous TCR beta variants was seen as apparently characteristic of ankylosing spondylitis blood. Peripheral blood held disease-linked clones only at relatively low frequency, and these were CD8+. Within matched ankylosing spondylitis synovial fluid, disease-linked clones were reportedly significantly enriched. Previous work reported some of these motif variants in the synovial fluid and blood of reactive arthritis.

This clonotype originated in a male donor with ankylosing spondylitis. The chain couples TRBV18 to TRBJ2-3; tentative D call: TRBD1 (6 bases). Sequenced input: blood, either unsorted or a sorted T cell fraction (not recorded which). In DNA, the CDR3 is TGTGCCAGCTCGCAGGATCCAGGGGTAGATACGCAGTATTTT. This codes for CASSQDPGVDTQYF.